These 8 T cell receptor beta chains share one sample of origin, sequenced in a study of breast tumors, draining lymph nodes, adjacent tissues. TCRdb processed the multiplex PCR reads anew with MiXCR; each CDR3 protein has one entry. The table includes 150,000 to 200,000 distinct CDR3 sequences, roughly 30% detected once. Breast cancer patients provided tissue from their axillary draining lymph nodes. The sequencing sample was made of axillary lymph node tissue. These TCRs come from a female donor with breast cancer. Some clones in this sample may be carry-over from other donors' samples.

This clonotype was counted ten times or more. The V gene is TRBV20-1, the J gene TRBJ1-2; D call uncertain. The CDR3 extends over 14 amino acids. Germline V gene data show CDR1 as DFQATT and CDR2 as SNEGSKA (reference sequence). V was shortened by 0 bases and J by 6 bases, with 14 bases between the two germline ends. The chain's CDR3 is CSARDDPVIDGYTF. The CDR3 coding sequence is TGCAGTGCTAGAGATGATCCGGTGATCGATGGCTACACCTTC.

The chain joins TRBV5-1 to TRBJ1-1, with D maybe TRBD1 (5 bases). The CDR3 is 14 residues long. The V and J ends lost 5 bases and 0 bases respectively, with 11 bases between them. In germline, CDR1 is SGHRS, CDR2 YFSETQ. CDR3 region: CASSGTAMNTEAFF. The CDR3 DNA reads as TGCGCCAGCAGTGGGACCGCTATGAACACTGAAGCTTTCTTT.

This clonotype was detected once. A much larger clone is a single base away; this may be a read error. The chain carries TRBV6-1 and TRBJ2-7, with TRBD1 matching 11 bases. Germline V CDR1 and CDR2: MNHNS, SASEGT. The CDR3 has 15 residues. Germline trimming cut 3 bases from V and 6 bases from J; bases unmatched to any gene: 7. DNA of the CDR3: TGTGCCAGCAGTGAGGGACAGGGGGTTAACTGCGAGCAGTACTTC. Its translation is CASSEGQGVNCEQYF.

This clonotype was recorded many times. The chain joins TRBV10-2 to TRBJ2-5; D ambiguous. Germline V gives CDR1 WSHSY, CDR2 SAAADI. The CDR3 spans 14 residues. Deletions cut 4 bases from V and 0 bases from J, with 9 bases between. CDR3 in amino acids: CASSGSKYQETQYF. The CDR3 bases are TGCGCCAGCAGTGGGTCCAAATACCAAGAGACCCAGTACTTC.

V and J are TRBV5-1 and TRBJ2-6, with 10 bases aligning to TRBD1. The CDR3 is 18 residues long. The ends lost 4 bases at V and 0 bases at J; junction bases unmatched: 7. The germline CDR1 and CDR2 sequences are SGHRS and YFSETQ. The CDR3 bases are TGCGCCAGCAGCACTACGGGGGACAGGGGCTCTGGGGCCAACGTCCTGACTTTC. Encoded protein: CASSTTGDRGSGANVLTF.

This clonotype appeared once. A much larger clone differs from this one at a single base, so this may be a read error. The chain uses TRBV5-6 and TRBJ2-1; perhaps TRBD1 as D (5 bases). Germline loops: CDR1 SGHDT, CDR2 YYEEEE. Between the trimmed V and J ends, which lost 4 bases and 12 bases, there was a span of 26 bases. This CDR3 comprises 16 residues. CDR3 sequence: CASSLSYGNSGHGQFF. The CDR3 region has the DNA TGTGCCAGCAGCCTTTCTTATGGCAATTCAGGGCATGGGCAGTTCTTC.

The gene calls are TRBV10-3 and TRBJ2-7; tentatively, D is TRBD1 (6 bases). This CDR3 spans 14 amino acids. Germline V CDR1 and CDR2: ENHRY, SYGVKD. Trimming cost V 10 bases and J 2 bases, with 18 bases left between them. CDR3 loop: CATQLGDRTYEQYF. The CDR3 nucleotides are TGTGCCACCCAACTTGGTGACAGGACCTACGAGCAGTACTTC.

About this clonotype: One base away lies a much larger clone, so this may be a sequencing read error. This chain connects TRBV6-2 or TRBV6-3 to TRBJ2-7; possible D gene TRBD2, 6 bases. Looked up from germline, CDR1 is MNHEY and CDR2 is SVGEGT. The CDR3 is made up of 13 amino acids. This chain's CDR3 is CAGGPGDHYEQYF. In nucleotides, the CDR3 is TGTGCTGGCGGGCCGGGGGACCACTACGAGCAGTACTTC.